The 14 T cell receptor beta chains given below trace back to one sample, sequenced in a study of OX40 agonist ivuxolimab in advanced cancers. Here immunoSEQ multiplex PCR was the method, and the copy in TCRdb shows in-frame clones only, minus some. The sample gives some 100,000 clones, roughly 90% of which show up once; 0.7% to 1% is in the top ten. The material sequenced was CD4+ or CD8+ T cells sorted from blood, taken in a trial of the OX40 agonist ivuxolimab. The receptors here all came from an adult with an advanced solid tumor such as melanoma, head and neck, liver or kidney cancer.

The chain couples TRBV7-2 to TRBJ1-2; 7 positions match TRBD1. Germline V gene sequence: CDR1 SGHTA, CDR2 FQGNSA. The V segment lost 0 bases and the J segment 6 bases; nucleotides outside the gene matches: 7. The CDR3 consists of 15 residues. The CDR3 DNA is TGTGCCAGCAGCTTAGCCCCGGGACAGCGAGATGGCTACACCTTC. Protein: CASSLAPGQRDGYTF.

This chain links TRBV2 with TRBJ2-2; tentative D call: TRBD2 (6 bases). CDR1 is SNHLY, CDR2 FYNNEI, per germline. CDR3 length equals 13 residues. The ends were cut back, 6 bases at V and 6 bases at J, with 11 bases in the middle. CDR3 nucleotides: TGTGCCAGCAGATGGGAGGTTCCCGGGGAGCTGTTTTTT. The encoded protein is CASRWEVPGELFF. The full variable domain, its missing parts supplied by reference TRBV2 and TRBJ2-2, is EPEVTQTPSHQVTQMGQEVILRCVPISNHLYFYWYRQILGQKVEFLVSFYNNEISEKSEIFDDQFSVERPDGSNFTLKIRSTKLEDSAMYFCASRWEVPGELFFGEGSRLTVL.

V usage is TRBV29-1 and J usage is TRBJ1-2; TRBD1 agrees at 7 bases. The junction had 5 bases not matched to a gene; V was cut back by 4 bases and J by 0 bases. This CDR3 is built from 14 residues. CDR1 is SQVTM and CDR2 is ANQGSEA in the germline V gene. CDR3 sequence (DNA): TGCAGCGTTGTGGAGGGGGCGACTAACTATGGCTACACCTTC. Translating gives CSVVEGATNYGYTF.

The V gene is TRBV6-5, the J gene TRBJ2-5; D unclear. The V and J ends lost 2 bases and 5 bases respectively, with 9 bases between them. CDR3 length equals 13 residues. The germline V gene encodes CDR1 MNHEY and CDR2 SVGAGI. The CDR3 sequence: CASSYRREETQYF. The DNA of the CDR3 is TGTGCCAGCAGTTACAGGCGAGAGGAGACCCAGTACTTC.

This clone has only a few counts. The chain joins TRBV7-6 to TRBJ2-2; D gene uncertain. The CDR3 runs 13 residues. Germline V gene lookup returns CDR1 SGHVS and CDR2 FNYEAQ. V lost 2 bases and J 1 base, leaving 2 bases between the germline ends. This CDR3 reads CASSLRNTGELFF. Here the CDR3 DNA reads TGTGCCAGCAGCTTAAGGAACACCGGGGAGCTGTTTTTT.

The gene calls are TRBV27 and TRBJ1-2; 8 nucleotides line up with TRBD1. Germline-derived CDR1 and CDR2 are MNHEY and SMNVEV (reference sequence). The CDR3 runs to 14 residues. The ends lost 3 bases at V and 8 bases at J; junction bases unmatched: 8. Here the CDR3 DNA reads TGTGCCAGCAGTTTTACAGGGGGTACTCGGGGCTACACCTTC. Translated: CASSFTGGTRGYTF.

This chain links TRBV7-2 with TRBJ2-1; 13 nucleotides agree with TRBD2. The germline V gene encodes CDR1 SGHTA and CDR2 FQGNSA. Trimming at V came to 5 bases and at J to 8 bases, leaving 6 bases not matched to a gene. The CDR3 loop spans 15 amino acids. CDR3 sequence: CASSPLGLAGDEQFF. CDR3 nucleotide sequence: TGTGCCAGCAGCCCCTTAGGACTAGCGGGGGATGAGCAGTTCTTC.

The chain recombines TRBV6-1 with TRBJ1-4, with D hard to call. With 6 bases removed from V and 2 bases from J, the gap between germline ends came to 4 bases. This CDR3 has 12 amino acids. Germline lookup yields CDR1 MNHNS and CDR2 SASEGT. CDR3 in amino acids: CASRATNEKLFF. CDR3 sequence (DNA): TGTGCCAGCAGGGCTACTAATGAAAAACTGTTTTTT.

The rearrangement uses TRBV5-5 and TRBJ1-2, with D unresolved. V gave up 0 bases and J gave up 2 bases, with 11 bases separating them. The CDR3 loop spans 15 amino acids. CDR1 and CDR2 from the germline V gene are SGHKS and YYEKEE (reference sequence). Here the CDR3 reads CASSLVGSLNYGYTF. The CDR3 DNA follows: TGTGCCAGCAGCTTGGTGGGCAGCTTGAACTATGGCTACACCTTC.

The chain links TRBV19 to TRBJ2-2, with D uncertain. Between the trimmed V and J ends, which lost 4 bases and 7 bases, there was a span of 10 bases. This CDR3 region has 13 residues. Per germline, CDR1 LNHDA and CDR2 SQIVND (reference sequence). The chain's CDR3 is CASSSYVIGELFF. CDR3 sequence (DNA): TGTGCCAGTAGTAGCTACGTGATCGGGGAGCTGTTTTTT.

The rearrangement uses TRBV4-3 and TRBJ2-7; tentatively, D is TRBD1 (5 bases). This CDR3 region has 13 residues. Trimming removed 10 bases from V and 6 bases from J, with 19 bases in between. Germline V gives CDR1 LGHNA, CDR2 YSLEER. CDR3 amino acids: CATAESRVSEQYF. In DNA, the CDR3 is TGCGCCACCGCTGAGTCCAGGGTTTCCGAGCAGTACTTC.

The rearrangement uses TRBV21-1 and TRBJ1-2. TRBV21-1 represents a pseudogene. The CDR3 has 14 amino acids. CDR3 nucleotide sequence: TGTGCCAGCAGAGAGCTGGGAGAGTACTATGGCTACACCTTC. This gives the protein CASRELGEYYGYTF.

The genes are TRBV7-9 and TRBJ2-3; D not certain. V lost 1 base and J 6 bases, leaving 8 bases between the germline ends. Germline V CDR1 and CDR2: SEHNR, FQNEAQ (reference sequence). The CDR3 has 13 amino acids. The CDR3 region is CASSLEPPDTQYF. CDR3 bases: TGTGCCAGCAGCTTAGAACCCCCCGATACGCAGTATTTT.

V usage is TRBV10-3 and J usage is TRBJ1-5, with 7 bases aligning to TRBD1. Germline CDR1 and CDR2: ENHRY and SYGVKD. The ends lost 5 bases at V and 8 bases at J; junction bases unmatched: 9. The CDR3 has 14 amino acids. CDR3: CAISLKGAGEPQHF. CDR3 in DNA: TGTGCCATCAGTCTCAAGGGGGCCGGGGAGCCCCAGCATTTT.